This T cell receptor beta chain is drawn from a study of Ad26.COV2.S vaccination and SARS-CoV-2 variants. The method was immunoSEQ multiplex PCR; TCRdb's version includes in-frame clones alone and lacks a portion of them. Of 300,000 to 500,000 clones in the sample, more than 85% were seen once. Specified treatment: some 19 received Ad26.COV2.S at low or high dose, single or two shots; about 5 received placebo; per-sample allocation not given. The investigators took samples on day 63 after the first vaccine or placebo injection. This CDR3 contains 14 residues. The ends lost 4 bases at V and 7 bases at J; junction bases unmatched: 3. In germline, CDR1 is MNHEY, CDR2 SVGAGI.

The chain joins TRBV6-5 to TRBJ1-6, with 8 bases lining up with TRBD1. The clonotype was recovered from a person aged 18-60 years who received the Ad26.COV2.S COVID-19 vaccine or a placebo. Sequenced material: peripheral blood, taken in a trial of Ad26.COV2.S vaccine versus placebo. For the CDR3, the DNA is TGTGCCAGCAGTTTTGACAGGGGCAATTCACCCCTCCACTTT. Protein: CASSFDRGNSPLHF.